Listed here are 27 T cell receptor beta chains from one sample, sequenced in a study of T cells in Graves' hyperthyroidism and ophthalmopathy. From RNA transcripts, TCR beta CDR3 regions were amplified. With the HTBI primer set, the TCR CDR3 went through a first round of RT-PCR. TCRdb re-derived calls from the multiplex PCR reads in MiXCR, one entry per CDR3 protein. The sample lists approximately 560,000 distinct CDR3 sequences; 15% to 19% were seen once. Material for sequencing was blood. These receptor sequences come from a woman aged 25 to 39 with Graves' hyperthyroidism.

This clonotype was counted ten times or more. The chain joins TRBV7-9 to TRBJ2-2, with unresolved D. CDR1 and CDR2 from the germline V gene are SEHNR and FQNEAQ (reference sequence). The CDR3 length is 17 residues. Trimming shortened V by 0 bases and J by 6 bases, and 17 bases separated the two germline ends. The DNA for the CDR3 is TGTGCCAGCAGCTTAGCTTATTCCGGTTTGGTGTCCGGGGAGCTGTTTTTT. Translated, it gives CASSLAYSGLVSGELFF.

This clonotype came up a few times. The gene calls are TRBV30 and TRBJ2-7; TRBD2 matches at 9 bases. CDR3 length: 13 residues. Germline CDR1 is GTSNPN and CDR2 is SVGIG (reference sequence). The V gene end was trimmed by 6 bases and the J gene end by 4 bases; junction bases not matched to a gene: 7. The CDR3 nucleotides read TGTGCCTGCCAGCGGGAGGAAGCGTACGAGCAGTACTTC. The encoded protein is CACQREEAYEQYF. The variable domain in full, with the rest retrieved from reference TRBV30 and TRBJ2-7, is SQTIHQWPATLVQPVGSPLSLECTVEGTSNPNLYWYRQAAGRGLQLLFYSVGIGQISSEVPQNLSASRPQDRQFILSSKKLLLSDSGFYLCACQREEAYEQYFGPGTRLTVT.

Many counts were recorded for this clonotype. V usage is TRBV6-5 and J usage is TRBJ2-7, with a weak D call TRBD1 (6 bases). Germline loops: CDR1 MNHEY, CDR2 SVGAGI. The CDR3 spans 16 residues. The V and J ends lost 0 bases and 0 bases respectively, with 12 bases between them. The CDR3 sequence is CASSYSWQGNSYEQYF. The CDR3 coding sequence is TGTGCCAGCAGTTACTCGTGGCAGGGGAACTCCTACGAGCAGTACTTC.

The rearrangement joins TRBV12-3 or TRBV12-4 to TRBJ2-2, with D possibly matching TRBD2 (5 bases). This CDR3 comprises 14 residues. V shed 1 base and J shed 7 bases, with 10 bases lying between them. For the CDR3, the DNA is TGTGCCAGCAGTTTAGTGGACTCAGGCGGGGAGCTGTTTTTT. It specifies CASSLVDSGGELFF.

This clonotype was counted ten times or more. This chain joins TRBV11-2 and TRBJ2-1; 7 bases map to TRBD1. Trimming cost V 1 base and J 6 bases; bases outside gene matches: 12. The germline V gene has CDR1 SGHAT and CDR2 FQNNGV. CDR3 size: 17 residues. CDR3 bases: TGTGCCAGCAGCTTAGTGTGGGTTCGGGACAGAGCCAATGAGCAGTTCTTC. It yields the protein CASSLVWVRDRANEQFF.

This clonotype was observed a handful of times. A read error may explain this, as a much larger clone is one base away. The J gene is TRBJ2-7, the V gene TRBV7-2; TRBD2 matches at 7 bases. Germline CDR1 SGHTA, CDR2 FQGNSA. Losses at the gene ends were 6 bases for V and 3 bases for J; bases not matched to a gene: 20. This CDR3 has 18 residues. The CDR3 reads CASSWTEGSGTINYEQYF. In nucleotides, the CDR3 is TGTGCCAGCAGTTGGACCGAGGGCTCCGGGACTATAAACTACGAGCAGTACTTC.

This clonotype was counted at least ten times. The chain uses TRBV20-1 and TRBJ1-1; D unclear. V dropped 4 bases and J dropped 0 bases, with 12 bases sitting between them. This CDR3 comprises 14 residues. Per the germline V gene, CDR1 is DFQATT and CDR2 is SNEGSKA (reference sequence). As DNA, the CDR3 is TGCAGTGCTACCCGACCCATGATGAACACTGAAGCTTTCTTT. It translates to CSATRPMMNTEAFF.

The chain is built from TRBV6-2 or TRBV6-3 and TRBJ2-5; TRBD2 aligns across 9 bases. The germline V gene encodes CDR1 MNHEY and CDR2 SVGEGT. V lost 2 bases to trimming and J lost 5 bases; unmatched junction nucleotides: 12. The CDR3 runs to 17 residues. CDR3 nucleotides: TGTGCCAGCAGTTACACCGTTAGCGGGAGAGGAAGGGAGACCCAGTACTTC. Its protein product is CASSYTVSGRGRETQYF.

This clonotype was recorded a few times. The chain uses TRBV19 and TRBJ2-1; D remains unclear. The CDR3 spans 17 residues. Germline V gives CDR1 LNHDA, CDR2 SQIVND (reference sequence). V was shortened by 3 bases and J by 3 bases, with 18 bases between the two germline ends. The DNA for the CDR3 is TGTGCCAGTAGTATTACGGCGCCGAAAGATCTCTACAATGAGCAGTTCTTC. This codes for CASSITAPKDLYNEQFF.

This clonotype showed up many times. CDR3 sequence (DNA): TGTGCCAGTAAACGACTAGCGGGGTACAATGAGCAGTTCTTC. Translating it yields CASKRLAGYNEQFF. The chain combines TRBV6-1 with TRBJ2-1; TRBD2 matches 11 bases. The CDR3 runs 14 residues. Germline V gene data show CDR1 as MNHNS and CDR2 as SASEGT. V dropped 9 bases and J dropped 4; count of bases not matched to a gene: 5.

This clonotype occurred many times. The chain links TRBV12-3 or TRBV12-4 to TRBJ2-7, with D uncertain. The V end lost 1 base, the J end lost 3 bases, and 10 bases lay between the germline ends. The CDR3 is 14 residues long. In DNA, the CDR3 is TGTGCCAGCAGTTTAGAGGTGGGATTCTACGAGCAGTACTTC. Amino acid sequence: CASSLEVGFYEQYF.

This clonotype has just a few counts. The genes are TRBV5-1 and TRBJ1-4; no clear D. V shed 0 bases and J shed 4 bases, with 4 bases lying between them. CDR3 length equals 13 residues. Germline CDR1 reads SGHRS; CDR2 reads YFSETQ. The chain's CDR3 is CASSLDINEKLFF. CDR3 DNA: TGCGCCAGCAGCTTGGACATTAATGAAAAACTGTTTTTT.

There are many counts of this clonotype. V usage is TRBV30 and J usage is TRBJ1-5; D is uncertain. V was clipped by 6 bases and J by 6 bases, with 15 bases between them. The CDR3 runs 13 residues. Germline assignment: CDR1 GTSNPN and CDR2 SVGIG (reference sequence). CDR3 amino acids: CACCRSEGQPQHF. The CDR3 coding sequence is TGTGCCTGTTGCCGGAGCGAGGGTCAGCCCCAGCATTTT.

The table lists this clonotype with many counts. CDR3 protein: CASSPQATGETQYF. CDR3 bases: TGTGCCAGCAGCCCCCAGGCCACGGGGGAGACCCAGTACTTC. This chain uses TRBV7-9 with TRBJ2-5; possibly TRBD2 for D (5 bases). Trimming stripped 5 bases from V and 5 bases from J, with 15 bases between. The CDR3 is 14 amino acids. The germline V gene has CDR1 SEHNR and CDR2 FQNEAQ (reference sequence).

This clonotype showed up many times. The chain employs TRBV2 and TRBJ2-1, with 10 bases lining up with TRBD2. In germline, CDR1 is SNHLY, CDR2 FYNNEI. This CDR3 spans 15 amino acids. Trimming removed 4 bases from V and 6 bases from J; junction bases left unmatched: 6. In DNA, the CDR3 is TGTGCCAGCAGTGGTACTAGCGGGGCGGTCAATGAGCAGTTCTTC. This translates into CASSGTSGAVNEQFF.

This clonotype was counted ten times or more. CDR3 sequence (DNA): TGTGCCAGCAGCCCTGCGAGATTGTCCTACAATGAGCAGTTCTTC. This codes for CASSPARLSYNEQFF. J is TRBJ2-1 and V is TRBV11-2, with D unclear. This CDR3 comprises 15 residues. Germline V CDR1 and CDR2: SGHAT, FQNNGV. With 5 bases removed from V and 1 base from J, the gap between germline ends came to 12 bases.

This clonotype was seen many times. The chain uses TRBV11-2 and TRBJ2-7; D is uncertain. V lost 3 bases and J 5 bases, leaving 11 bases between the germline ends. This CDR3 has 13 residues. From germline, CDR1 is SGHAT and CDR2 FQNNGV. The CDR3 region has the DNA TGTGCCAGCAGCTTTAGCCTCCGCCACGAGCAGTACTTC. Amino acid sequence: CASSFSLRHEQYF.

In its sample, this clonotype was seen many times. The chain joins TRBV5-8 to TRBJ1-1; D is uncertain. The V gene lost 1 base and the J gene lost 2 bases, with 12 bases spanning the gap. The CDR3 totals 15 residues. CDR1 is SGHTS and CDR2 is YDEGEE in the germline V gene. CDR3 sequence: CASSLRPGGNTEAFF. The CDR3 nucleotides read TGTGCCAGCAGCTTGAGGCCGGGTGGAAACACTGAAGCTTTCTTT.

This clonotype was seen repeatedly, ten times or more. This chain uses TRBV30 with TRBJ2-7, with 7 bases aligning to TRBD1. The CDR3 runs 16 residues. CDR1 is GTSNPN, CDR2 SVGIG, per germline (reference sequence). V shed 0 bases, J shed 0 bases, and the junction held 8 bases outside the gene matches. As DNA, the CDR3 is TGTGCCTGGAGTGTTCGGGGACAGTGGAGCTCCTACGAGCAGTACTTC. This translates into CAWSVRGQWSSYEQYF.

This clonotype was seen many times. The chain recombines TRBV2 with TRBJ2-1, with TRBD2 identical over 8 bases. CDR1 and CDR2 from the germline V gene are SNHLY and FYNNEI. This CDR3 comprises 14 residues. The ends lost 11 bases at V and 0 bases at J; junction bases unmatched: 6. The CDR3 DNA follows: TGTGCCGGAACTAGCGGATTCTCCTACAATGAGCAGTTCTTC. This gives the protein CAGTSGFSYNEQFF.

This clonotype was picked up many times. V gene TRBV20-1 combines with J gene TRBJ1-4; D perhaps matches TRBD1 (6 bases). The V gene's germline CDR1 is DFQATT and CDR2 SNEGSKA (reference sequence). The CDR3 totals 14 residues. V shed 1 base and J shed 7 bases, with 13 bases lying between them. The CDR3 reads CSARVGGRSEKLFF. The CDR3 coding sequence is TGCAGTGCTAGAGTCGGGGGGCGAAGTGAAAAACTGTTTTTT.

The CDR3 is CASSVTSSTDTQYF. For the CDR3, the DNA is TGTGCCAGCAGCGTAACCTCTAGCACAGATACGCAGTATTTT. The rearrangement links TRBV9 to TRBJ2-3; D is ambiguous. V was cut by 1 base and J by 0 bases, with 6 bases left in between. In germline, CDR1 is SGDLS, CDR2 YYNGEE. The CDR3 covers 14 residues.

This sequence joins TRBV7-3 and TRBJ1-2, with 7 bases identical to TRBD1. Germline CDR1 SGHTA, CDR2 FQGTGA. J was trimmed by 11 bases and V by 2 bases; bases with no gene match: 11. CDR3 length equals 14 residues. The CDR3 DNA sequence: TGTGCCAGCAGCTTATCCGGGACAGAAACGCCTTACACCTTC. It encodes CASSLSGTETPYTF. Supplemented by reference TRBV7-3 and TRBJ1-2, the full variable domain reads GAGVSQTPSNKVTEKGKYVELRCDPISGHTALYWYRQSLGQGPEFLIYFQGTGAADDSGLPNDRFFAVRPEGSVSTLKIQRTERGDSAVYLCASSLSGTETPYTFGSGTRLTVV.

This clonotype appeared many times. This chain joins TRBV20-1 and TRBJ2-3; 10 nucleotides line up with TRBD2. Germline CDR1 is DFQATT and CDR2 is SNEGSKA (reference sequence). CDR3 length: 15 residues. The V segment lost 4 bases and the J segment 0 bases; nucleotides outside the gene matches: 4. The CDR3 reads CSATRTSGSTDTQYF. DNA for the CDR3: TGCAGTGCTACCCGGACTAGCGGCAGCACAGATACGCAGTATTTT.

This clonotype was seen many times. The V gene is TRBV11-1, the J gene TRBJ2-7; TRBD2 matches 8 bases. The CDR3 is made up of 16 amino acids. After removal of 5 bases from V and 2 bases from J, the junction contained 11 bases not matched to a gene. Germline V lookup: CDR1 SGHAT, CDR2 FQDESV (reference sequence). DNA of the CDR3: TGTGCCAGCAGCCCCCGCCGGGGGGGACCGCCCTACGAGCAGTACTTC. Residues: CASSPRRGGPPYEQYF.

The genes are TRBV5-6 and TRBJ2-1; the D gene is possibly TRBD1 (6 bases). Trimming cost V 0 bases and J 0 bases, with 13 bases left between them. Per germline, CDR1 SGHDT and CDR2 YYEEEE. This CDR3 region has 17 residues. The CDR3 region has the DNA TGTGCCAGCAGCTTGGGGCCACAGGGCTTCTCCTACAATGAGCAGTTCTTC. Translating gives CASSLGPQGFSYNEQFF.

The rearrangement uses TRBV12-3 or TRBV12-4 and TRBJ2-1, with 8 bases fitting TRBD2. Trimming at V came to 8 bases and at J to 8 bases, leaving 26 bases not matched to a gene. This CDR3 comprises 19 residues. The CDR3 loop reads CASSPHPKGAAGELYEQFF. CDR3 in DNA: TGTGCCAGCTCACCACATCCGAAAGGAGCAGCGGGAGAATTATATGAGCAGTTCTTC.